Sequencing of this TCR beta chain was carried out in a study of read filtering for tumor transcriptome and immune sequencing. Study overall: By R-ISS, stages I, II and III held approximately 8, 16 and 7 patients. Per sample, TCR-region reads ranged about 3.5 to 11 million by IR-seq, about 85 to 1,400 by RNA-seq.

CDR1 is SQVTM, CDR2 ANQGSEA, per germline. The CDR3 has 13 residues. Bone marrow was sampled from every patient at the time of active disease. Findings and caveats of the study: Even smaller IR-seq throughput identified most shared clonotypes.

This clonotype has ten or more counts. Its antigen remains unidentified. Being one base from a much bigger clone, this may be a read error. This library used approximately 390 ng RNA and molecular barcoded adaptors spanning alpha/delta and beta/gamma chains. MiXCR, applied by TCRdb to the reads, yields one record per CDR3 protein. The sample has approximately 60,000 distinct CDR3 sequences; more than 20% are singletons. V and J are TRBV29-1 and TRBJ2-1; D not certain. This clonotype originated in a donor at least 40 years old with multiple myeloma. Input material: a population of CD138-negative cells sorted from bone marrow. CDR3 in DNA: TGCAGCGTTGAAGTTTGGCAGAACAATGAGCAGCTCTTC. Encoded protein: CSVEVWQNNEQLF.